The 10 T cell receptor beta chains below all came from one sample that was sequenced in a study of shared clonotypes between healthy human individuals (dated by TCRdb to 2020 to 2021). The method was the immunoSEQ multiplex PCR assay. Imported from immuneACCESS, the table was reduced by TCRdb to in-frame sequences with V and J called. These copies leave out some clones; in studies compared against another copy, an unresolved V gene accounts for under half, and the cause of the remainder is not known. The sample includes 550,000 to 800,000 clones, with approximately 79% observed a single time. Together, the top ten hold 1.7% of the sample. Sequenced: memory CD4+ T cells sorted from blood. What the cell subset or site label conveys for this sample: CD45RA-negative fraction. Every receptor here comes from a woman aged 25-40 years in good health.

The J gene is TRBJ2-7, the V gene TRBV5-5; perhaps TRBD2 as D (6 bases). The CDR3 loop spans 13 amino acids. Germline V gene lookup returns CDR1 SGHKS and CDR2 YYEKEE (reference sequence). Trimming shortened V by 3 bases and J by 3 bases, and 10 bases separated the two germline ends. CDR3 loop: CASSWGLFYEQYF. The CDR3 nucleotides are TGTGCCAGCAGCTGGGGACTTTTCTACGAGCAGTACTTC.

V usage is TRBV11-2 and J usage is TRBJ1-5, with unresolved D. The CDR3 is made up of 14 amino acids. Germline V gives CDR1 SGHAT, CDR2 FQNNGV. Trimming shortened V by 5 bases and J by 4 bases, and 12 bases separated the two germline ends. The CDR3 DNA sequence: TGTGCCAGCAGCCGGGTTGTGTGGAATCAGCCCCAGCATTTT. It codes for CASSRVVWNQPQHF.

CDR3 in amino acids: CASSAITGFKSHEQYF. DNA of the CDR3: TGCGCCAGCAGCGCGATAACAGGGTTTAAGTCTCACGAGCAGTACTTC. This sequence joins TRBV5-1 and TRBJ2-7; D is possibly TRBD1 (6 bases). The V end lost 4 bases, the J end lost 5 bases, and 22 bases lay between the germline ends. CDR3 size: 16 residues. Germline assignment: CDR1 SGHRS and CDR2 YFSETQ.

V is TRBV7-9 and J is TRBJ2-1; D is perhaps TRBD2 (6 bases). The CDR3 length is 16 residues. Trimming took off 1 base at V and 0 bases at J, with 10 bases between the two ends. Germline V gene lookup returns CDR1 SEHNR and CDR2 FQNEAQ (reference sequence). The CDR3 spells CASSLGFGSSYNEQFF. The CDR3, as DNA: TGTGCCAGCAGCTTAGGTTTCGGGAGCTCCTACAATGAGCAGTTCTTC.

The genes are TRBV19 and TRBJ2-3; maybe TRBD2 (5 bases). V was pared by 7 bases and J by 1 base, with 9 bases between. The CDR3 runs 13 residues. Germline values: CDR1 LNHDA, CDR2 SQIVND (reference sequence). The chain's CDR3 is CASTLGGTDTQYF. The DNA of the CDR3 is TGTGCCAGTACGTTGGGAGGCACAGATACGCAGTATTTT.

The chain recombines TRBV7-2 with TRBJ2-3, with 13 bases that match TRBD2. Germline V gives CDR1 SGHTA, CDR2 FQGNSA. Trimming removed 5 bases from V and 5 bases from J; junction bases left unmatched: 10. The CDR3 consists of 17 residues. CDR3 region: CASSPGTSGARGDTQYF. The CDR3 DNA is TGTGCCAGCAGCCCCGGGACTAGCGGGGCCAGAGGAGATACGCAGTATTTT.

The chain employs TRBV27 and TRBJ2-1, with TRBD2 identical over 14 bases. J lost 8 bases, V lost 6 bases, and 6 bases had no gene match. This CDR3 spans 15 amino acids. Germline V gives CDR1 MNHEY, CDR2 SMNVEV (reference sequence). The CDR3 DNA reads TGTGCCAGCAGCCACCCGGGACTAGCGGGAGATGAGCAGTTCTTC. Translation gives CASSHPGLAGDEQFF.

V and J are TRBV5-8 and TRBJ2-5; perhaps D is TRBD1 or TRBD2 (5 bases each). V gave up 4 bases and J gave up 0 bases, with 16 bases separating them. Germline V gene lookup returns CDR1 SGHTS and CDR2 YDEGEE. CDR3 length equals 16 residues. In DNA, the CDR3 is TGTGCCAGCAGCCGGGGACCTAATTTGTACCAAGAGACCCAGTACTTC. This sequence encodes CASSRGPNLYQETQYF.

The rearrangement uses TRBV2 and TRBJ1-1, with a possible D match to TRBD1 (5 bases). CDR1 is SNHLY, CDR2 FYNNEI, per germline. This CDR3 is 14 amino acids long. Deletions cut 6 bases from V and 4 bases from J, with 15 bases between. CDR3 coding DNA: TGTGCCAGCAGACCTCTTTGGGGGGGCACTGAAGCTTTCTTT. Residues: CASRPLWGGTEAFF.

The V and J genes are TRBV7-3 and TRBJ2-1; 9 bases fit TRBD2. V lost 2 bases, J lost 7 bases, and 9 bases stayed unmatched. The CDR3 loop spans 16 amino acids. The germline CDR1 and CDR2 sequences are SGHTA and FQGTGA. CDR3 DNA sequence: TGTGCCAGCAGCTTAGAACTCCTTAGCGGGAGAAATGAGCAGTTCTTC. Translated: CASSLELLSGRNEQFF.